Below are 8 T cell receptor beta chains sequenced from a single sample in a study of tumor-infiltrating lymphocytes in primary liver carcinoma. TCR beta cDNA was reverse-transcribed from about 500 ng of total RNA. The reaction used a constant-region primer and ProtoScript II reverse transcriptase. TCR beta libraries came from three nested multiplex PCR rounds using slightly modified ARM-PCR. Use of TRBV1-TRBV30 forward primers with a C-beta reverse primer characterized the first two PCR rounds, which lasted ten to eleven cycles each. TCRdb itself ran the multiplex PCR reads through MiXCR, one entry per CDR3 protein. The profile covers a few hundred thousand distinct CDR3 sequences, with approximately 58% appearing a single time and 15% to 20% taken by the ten largest. Extraction also yielded germline DNA, while blood RNA was obtained from unsorted whole blood. Specimen: peripheral blood. The receptors derive from a woman in her thirties with primary liver carcinoma and hepatitis B virus infection.

With regard to this clonotype: This may stem from a read error, because a much larger clone lies one nucleotide away. The chain is built from TRBV29-1 and TRBJ1-5; D is ambiguous. The CDR3 loop spans 13 amino acids. Germline loops: CDR1 SQVTM, CDR2 ANQGSEA. CDR3 DNA: TGCAGCGTTGAATCCGCAGGCGGGCAGCCCCAGAATTTT. Translating gives CSVESAGGQPQNF.

This rearrangement joins TRBV28 to TRBJ2-1; 8 bases are shared with TRBD1. J was trimmed by 5 bases and V by 2 bases; bases with no gene match: 5. Germline V lookup: CDR1 MDHEN, CDR2 SYDVKM. This CDR3 spans 15 amino acids. The CDR3 DNA is TGTGCCAGCAGTTTAAGACAGGGGATCAACAATGAGCAGTTCTTC. This translates into CASSLRQGINNEQFF. Variable domain in full (rest from reference TRBV28 and TRBJ2-1): DVKVTQSSRYLVKRTGEKVFLECVQDMDHENMFWYRQDPGLGLRLIYFSYDVKMKEKGDIPEGYSVSREKKERFSLILESASTNQTSMYLCASSLRQGINNEQFFGPGTRLTVL.

As regards this clonotype: A much more abundant neighbour one base away suggests this may be a read error. The rearrangement uses TRBV6-5 and TRBJ2-1, with TRBD2 as a possible D gene (6 bases). The CDR3 sequence is 14 residues long. Germline V gives CDR1 MNHEY, CDR2 SVGAGI. CDR3 in DNA: TGTGCCAACAGTTACGGGGGTTCGGGCAATGAGCAGTTCTTC. This codes for CANSYGGSGNEQFF.

As regards this clonotype: A single base separates this from a much larger clone, so it may be a read error. V is TRBV12-3 or TRBV12-4 and J is TRBJ2-7; no clear D gene. V was pared by 6 bases and J by 3 bases, with 12 bases between. The CDR3 is made up of 13 amino acids. The CDR3 here is CASRFGTDYEQYF. CDR3 nucleotides: TGTGCCAGCAGATTCGGCACAGACTACGAGCAGTACTTC.

Notes on this clonotype: A much larger clone lies one base from this, so it may be a read error. The rearrangement joins TRBV6-5 to TRBJ2-7, with TRBD1 as a possible D gene (8 bases). CDR3 length equals 16 residues. Trimming stripped 6 bases from V and 3 bases from J, with 21 bases between. Germline V gene data show CDR1 as MNHEY and CDR2 as SVGAGI. CDR3 protein: CASRRGGGTGIYEQYF. The CDR3 DNA reads as TGTGCCAGCAGGCGAGGGGGGGGGACAGGAATCTACGAGCAGTACTTC.

About this clonotype: At one boundary the junction diverges from the germline segment, which might be a read error. The genes are TRBV12-3 or TRBV12-4 and TRBJ1-1; weak D call: TRBD1 (5 bases). CDR3 length: 15 residues. In nucleotides, the CDR3 is TGTGTCAGCAGCCACGGGGGGGGGAAGGACACTGAAGCTTTCTTT. It is translated as CVSSHGGGKDTEAFF.

This clonotype has more than one count but fewer than ten. A much bigger clone sits one base away, suggesting this may be a read error. The CDR3 DNA reads TGTGCCTTCAGTGAGAACGTAGGGGAGCTGTTTTTT. Translating gives CAFSENVGELFF. The chain carries TRBV10-3 and TRBJ2-2; D remains ambiguous. CDR3 length: 12 residues. The germline gives CDR1 ENHRY, CDR2 SYGVKD.

With respect to this clonotype: A much more abundant neighbour one base away suggests this may be a read error. Here the CDR3 omits its conserved ending phenylalanine or tryptophan, so a read error is the likely source. In DNA, the CDR3 is TGTGCCAGCAGTAGGGGCGGAGCTAACTATGGCTACACCTTA. Amino acids: CASSRGGANYGYTL. The J gene is TRBJ1-2, the V gene TRBV6-5; a weak D match, TRBD1 (5 bases). CDR1 and CDR2 (germline): MNHEY, SVGAGI. The CDR3 runs to 14 residues. V shed 5 bases and J shed 0 bases, with 10 bases lying between them.